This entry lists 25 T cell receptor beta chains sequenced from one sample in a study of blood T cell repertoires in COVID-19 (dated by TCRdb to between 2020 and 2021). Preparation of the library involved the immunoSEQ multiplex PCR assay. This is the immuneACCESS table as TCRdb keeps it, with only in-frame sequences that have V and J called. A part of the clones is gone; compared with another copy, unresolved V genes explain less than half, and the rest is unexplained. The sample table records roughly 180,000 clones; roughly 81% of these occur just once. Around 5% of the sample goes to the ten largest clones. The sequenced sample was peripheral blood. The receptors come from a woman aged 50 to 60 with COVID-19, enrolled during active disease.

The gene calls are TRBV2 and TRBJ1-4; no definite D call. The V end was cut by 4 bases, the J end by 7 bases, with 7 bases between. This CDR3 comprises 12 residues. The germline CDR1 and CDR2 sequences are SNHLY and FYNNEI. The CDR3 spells CASSGGSEKLFF. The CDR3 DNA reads TGTGCCAGCAGTGGAGGTAGTGAAAAACTGTTTTTT.

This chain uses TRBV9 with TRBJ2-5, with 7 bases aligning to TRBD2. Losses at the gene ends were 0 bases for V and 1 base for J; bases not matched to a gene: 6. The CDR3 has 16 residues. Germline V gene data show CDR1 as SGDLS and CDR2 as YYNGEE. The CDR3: CASSVGSAGIQETQYF. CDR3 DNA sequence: TGTGCCAGCAGCGTAGGGTCAGCGGGGATCCAAGAGACCCAGTACTTC.

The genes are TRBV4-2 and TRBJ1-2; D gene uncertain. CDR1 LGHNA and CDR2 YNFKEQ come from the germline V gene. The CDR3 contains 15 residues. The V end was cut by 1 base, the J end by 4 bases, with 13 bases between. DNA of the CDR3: TGTGCCAGCAGCCAAGGGTCGGGGAGCTCCTATGGCTACACCTTC. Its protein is CASSQGSGSSYGYTF.

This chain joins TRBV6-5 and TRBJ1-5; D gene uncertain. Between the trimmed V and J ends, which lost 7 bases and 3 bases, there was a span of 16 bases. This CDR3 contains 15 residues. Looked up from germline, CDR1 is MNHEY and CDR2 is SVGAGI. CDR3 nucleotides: TGTGCCAGCATTGGAGGACGGACGTACAATCAGCCCCAGCATTTT. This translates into CASIGGRTYNQPQHF.

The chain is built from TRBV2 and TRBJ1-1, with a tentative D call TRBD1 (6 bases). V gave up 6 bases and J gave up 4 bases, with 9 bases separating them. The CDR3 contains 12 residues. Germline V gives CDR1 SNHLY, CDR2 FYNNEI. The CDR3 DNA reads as TGTGCCAGCAGCAGGGGTCCCACTGAAGCTTTCTTT. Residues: CASSRGPTEAFF.

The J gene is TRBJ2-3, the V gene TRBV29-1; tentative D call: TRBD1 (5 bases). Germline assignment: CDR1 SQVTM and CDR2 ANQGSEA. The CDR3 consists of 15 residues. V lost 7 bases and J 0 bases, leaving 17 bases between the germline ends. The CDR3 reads CSGLRSPGSTDTQYF. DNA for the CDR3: TGCAGCGGATTAAGATCCCCAGGGAGCACAGATACGCAGTATTTT.

CDR3 sequence (DNA): TGTGCCAGCAGCCAAGATCAGGGGGCGGCAGATACGCAGTATTTT. This gives the protein CASSQDQGAADTQYF. The chain has TRBV3-1 (or the pseudogene TRBV3-2) and TRBJ2-3; 8 bases align to TRBD1. This CDR3 has 15 residues. The germline V gene encodes CDR1 LGHDT and CDR2 YNNKEL (reference sequence). V trimming: 0 bases; J trimming: 4 bases; junction bases outside the gene matches: 3.

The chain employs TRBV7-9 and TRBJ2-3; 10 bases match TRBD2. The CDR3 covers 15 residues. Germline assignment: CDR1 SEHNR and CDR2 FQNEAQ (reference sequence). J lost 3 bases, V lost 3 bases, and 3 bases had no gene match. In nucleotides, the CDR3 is TGTGCCAGCAGCTTTGGACTAGCGGTAACAGATACGCAGTATTTT. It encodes CASSFGLAVTDTQYF.

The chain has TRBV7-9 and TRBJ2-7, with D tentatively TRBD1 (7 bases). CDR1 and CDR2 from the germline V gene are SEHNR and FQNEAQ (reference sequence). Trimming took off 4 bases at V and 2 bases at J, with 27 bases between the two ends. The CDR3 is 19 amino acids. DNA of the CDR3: TGTGCCAGCAGCTCCGCCTGGGCAGGGGGGTTTGGGAATCCCTACGAGCAGTACTTC. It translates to CASSSAWAGGFGNPYEQYF.

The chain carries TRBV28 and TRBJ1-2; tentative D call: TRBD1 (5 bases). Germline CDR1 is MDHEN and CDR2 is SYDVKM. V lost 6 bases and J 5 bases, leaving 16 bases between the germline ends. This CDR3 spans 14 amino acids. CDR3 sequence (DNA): TGTGCCAGCAGCTCACAGGCGGTCCGGTATGGCTACACCTTC. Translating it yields CASSSQAVRYGYTF.

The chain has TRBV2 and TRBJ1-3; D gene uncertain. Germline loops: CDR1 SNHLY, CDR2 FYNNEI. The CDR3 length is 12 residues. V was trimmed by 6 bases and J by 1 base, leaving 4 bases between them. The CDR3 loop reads CASRASGNTIYF. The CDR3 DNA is TGTGCCAGCAGGGCTTCTGGAAACACCATATATTTT.

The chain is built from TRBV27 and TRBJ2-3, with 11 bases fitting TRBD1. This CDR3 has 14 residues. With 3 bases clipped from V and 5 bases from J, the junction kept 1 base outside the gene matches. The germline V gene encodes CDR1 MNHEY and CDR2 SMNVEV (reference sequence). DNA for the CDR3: TGTGCCAGCAGTTTGGGACAGGGGGGAGATACGCAGTATTTT. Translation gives CASSLGQGGDTQYF.

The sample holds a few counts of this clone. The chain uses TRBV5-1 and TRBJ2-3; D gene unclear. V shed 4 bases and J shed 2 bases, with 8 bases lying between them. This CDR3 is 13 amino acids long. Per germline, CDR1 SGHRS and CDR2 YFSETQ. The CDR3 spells CASSPSNTDTQYF. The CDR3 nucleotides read TGCGCCAGCAGCCCCTCTAACACAGATACGCAGTATTTT.

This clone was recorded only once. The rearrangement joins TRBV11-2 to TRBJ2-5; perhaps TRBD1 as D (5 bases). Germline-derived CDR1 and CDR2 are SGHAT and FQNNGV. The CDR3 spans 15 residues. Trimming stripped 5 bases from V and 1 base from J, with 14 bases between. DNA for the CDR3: TGTGCCAGCAGCCCCCAGACAGAACCCCAAGAGACCCAGTACTTC. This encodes CASSPQTEPQETQYF.

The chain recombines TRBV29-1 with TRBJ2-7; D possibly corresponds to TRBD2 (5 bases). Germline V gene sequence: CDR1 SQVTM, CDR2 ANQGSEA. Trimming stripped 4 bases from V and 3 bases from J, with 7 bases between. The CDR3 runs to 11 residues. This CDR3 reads CSVGENYEQYF. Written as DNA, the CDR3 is TGCAGCGTTGGGGAGAACTACGAGCAGTACTTC.

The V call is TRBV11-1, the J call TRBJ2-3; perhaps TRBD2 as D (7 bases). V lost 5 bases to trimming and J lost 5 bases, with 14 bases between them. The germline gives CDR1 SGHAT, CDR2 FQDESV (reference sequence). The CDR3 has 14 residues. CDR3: CASSQEGGEDTQYF. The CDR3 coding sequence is TGTGCCAGCAGCCAAGAAGGGGGGGAAGATACGCAGTATTTT.

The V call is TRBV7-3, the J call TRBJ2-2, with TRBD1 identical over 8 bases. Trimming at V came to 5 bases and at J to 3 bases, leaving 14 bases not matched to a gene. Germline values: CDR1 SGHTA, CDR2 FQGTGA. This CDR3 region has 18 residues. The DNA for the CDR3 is TGTGCCAGCAGCCAGTCGGAGACAGGGGAGAAGGACACCGGGGAGCTGTTTTTT. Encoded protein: CASSQSETGEKDTGELFF.

This CDR3 is CSVRETGSSYNSPLHF. DNA for the CDR3: TGCAGCGTCCGGGAGACAGGGAGCTCCTATAATTCACCCCTCCACTTT. V gene TRBV29-1 combines with J gene TRBJ1-6, with TRBD1 matching over 7 bases. Germline V gene data show CDR1 as SQVTM and CDR2 as ANQGSEA. The CDR3 is 16 amino acids. After removal of 6 bases from V and 0 bases from J, the junction contained 8 bases not matched to a gene.

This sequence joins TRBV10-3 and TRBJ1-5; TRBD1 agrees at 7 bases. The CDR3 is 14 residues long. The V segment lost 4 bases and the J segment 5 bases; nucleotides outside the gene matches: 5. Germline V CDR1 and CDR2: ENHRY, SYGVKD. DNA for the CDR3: TGTGCCATCAGTGTGAGACAGGGTGATCAGCCCCAGCATTTT. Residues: CAISVRQGDQPQHF.

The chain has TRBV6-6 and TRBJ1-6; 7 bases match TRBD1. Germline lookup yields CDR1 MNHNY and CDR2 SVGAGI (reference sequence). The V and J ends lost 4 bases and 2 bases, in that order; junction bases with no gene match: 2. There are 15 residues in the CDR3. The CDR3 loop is CASSSGQAYNSPLHF. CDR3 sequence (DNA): TGTGCCAGCAGTTCCGGACAGGCCTATAATTCACCCCTCCACTTT.

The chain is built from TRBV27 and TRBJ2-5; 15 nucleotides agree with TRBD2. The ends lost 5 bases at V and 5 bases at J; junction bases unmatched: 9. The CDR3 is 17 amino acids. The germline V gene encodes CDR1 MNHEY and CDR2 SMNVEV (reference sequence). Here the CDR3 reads CASSLWTSGGEAETQYF. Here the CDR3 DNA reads TGTGCCAGCAGTCTATGGACTAGCGGGGGGGAGGCGGAGACCCAGTACTTC.

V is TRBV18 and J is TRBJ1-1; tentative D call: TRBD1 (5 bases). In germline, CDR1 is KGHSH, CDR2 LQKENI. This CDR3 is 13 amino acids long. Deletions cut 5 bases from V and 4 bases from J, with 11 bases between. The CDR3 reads CASSTRGGTEAFF. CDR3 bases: TGTGCCAGCTCAACGCGGGGGGGCACTGAAGCTTTCTTT. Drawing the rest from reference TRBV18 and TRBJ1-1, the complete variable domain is NAGVMQNPRHLVRRRGQEARLRCSPMKGHSHVYWYRQLPEEGLKFMVYLQKENIIDESGMPKERFSAEFPKEGPSILRIQQVVRGDSAAYFCASSTRGGTEAFFGQGTRLTVV.

This CDR3 reads CAISEREGNTEAFF. CDR3 sequence (DNA): TGTGCCATCAGTGAGCGGGAGGGGAACACTGAAGCTTTCTTT. This rearrangement joins TRBV10-3 to TRBJ1-1, with unresolved D. Deletions cut 2 bases from V and 1 base from J, with 8 bases between. The CDR3 extends over 14 amino acids. In germline, CDR1 is ENHRY, CDR2 SYGVKD.

CDR3 bases: TGTGCCAGCGCCTGGAGCGGGGGGCCGAACTACGAGCAGTACTTC. Protein product: CASAWSGGPNYEQYF. The gene calls are TRBV11-2 and TRBJ2-7; 9 positions agree with TRBD2. The trim removed 8 bases at V and 3 bases at J, leaving 11 bases unmatched. Germline loops: CDR1 SGHAT, CDR2 FQNNGV. The CDR3 runs to 15 residues.

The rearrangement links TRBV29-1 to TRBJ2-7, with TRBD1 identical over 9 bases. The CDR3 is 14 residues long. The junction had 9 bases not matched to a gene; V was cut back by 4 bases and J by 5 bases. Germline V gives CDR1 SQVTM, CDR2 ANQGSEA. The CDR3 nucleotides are TGCAGCGTTGTGGACCGGGACAGGGATGACGAGCAGTACTTC. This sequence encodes CSVVDRDRDDEQYF.